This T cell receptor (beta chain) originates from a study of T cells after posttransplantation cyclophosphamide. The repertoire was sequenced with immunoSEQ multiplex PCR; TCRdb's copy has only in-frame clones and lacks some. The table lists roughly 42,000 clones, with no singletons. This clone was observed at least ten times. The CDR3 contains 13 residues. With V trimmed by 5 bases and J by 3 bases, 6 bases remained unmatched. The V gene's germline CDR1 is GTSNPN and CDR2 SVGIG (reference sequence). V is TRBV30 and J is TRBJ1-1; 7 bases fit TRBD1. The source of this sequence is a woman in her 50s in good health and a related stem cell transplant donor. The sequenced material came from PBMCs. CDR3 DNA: TGTGCCTGGCGCGCAGGGGGTTACACTGAAGCTTTCTTT. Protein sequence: CAWRAGGYTEAFF.